These T cell receptor beta chains were read from a single sample in a study of metastatic and nonmetastatic thyroid tumors. From the PCR reads, TCRdb re-called clones with MiXCR. The table records about 30,000 clones, about 25% of them present only once. Sequencing was carried out using blood. The receptors were gathered from a female donor with papillary thyroid cancer or a benign thyroid nodule (not recorded which). Some clones in this sample may be carry-over from other donors' samples. The CDR3 runs from the conserved cysteine through the conserved F or W. Each record gives: V gene, clone size, D gene, J gene, CDR3 DNA, CDR3 protein. D genes are given only for firm matches. For some rows the clone size is stated as once, few or many, or as a class when expanded; others skip it.

TRBV6-1	many	-	TRBJ1-2	TGTGCCAGCATGAGGACAGTCAGTGGCTTCTATGGCTACACCTTC	CASMRTVSGFYGYTF
TRBV7-9	many	-	TRBJ1-3	TGTGCCAGCAGCTTACGTTTTGGAAACACCATATATTTT	CASSLRFGNTIYF
TRBV5-5	many	TRBD2	TRBJ2-5	TGTGCCAGCAGCCGCACTAGCGGGAGCTTCTTCCAGACCCAGTACTTC	CASSRTSGSFFQTQYF
TRBV7-9	many	-	TRBJ2-1	TGTGCCAGCAGCTTAAACTCTGGCAGTCCCTACAATGAGCAGTTCTTC	CASSLNSGSPYNEQFF
TRBV27	-	-	TRBJ2-1	TGTGCCAGCAAAACCTTTAGGTGGGTCAGCTCCTACAATGAGCAGTTCTTC	CASKTFRWVSSYNEQFF
TRBV18	many	TRBD2	TRBJ2-7	TGTGCCAGCTCACCACCGACTAGCGGGGGCTACGAGCAGTACTTC	CASSPPTSGGYEQYF
TRBV30	-	-	TRBJ2-5	TGTGCATGGAGGGGCGAGGGAGGTACAGAGACCCAGTACTTC	CAWRGEGGTETQYF
TRBV7-3	-	-	TRBJ2-3	TGTGCCAGCAGCTTAACGGGAGAAAGAGAAGATACGCAGTATTTT	CASSLTGEREDTQYF
TRBV27	many	-	TRBJ1-1	TGTGCCAGCAGTTTGGGGTTGTACACTGAAGCTTTCTTT	CASSLGLYTEAFF
TRBV18	many	-	TRBJ2-1	TGTGCCAGCTCACCGGCCCTCGCCGGGAATGAGCAGTTCTTC	CASSPALAGNEQFF
TRBV13	many	TRBD2	TRBJ2-2	TGTGCCAGCAGCTCTGTAGCGGGAGGGCGGAACACCGGGGAGCTGTTTTTT	CASSSVAGGRNTGELFF
TRBV5-1	medium-sized	-	TRBJ2-7	TGCGCCAGCAGCTTGGATGGGGGGCTGCCGAGCGAGCAGTACTTC	CASSLDGGLPSEQYF
TRBV28	-	-	TRBJ1-1	TGTGCCAGCACCCCAAGGCAGACACGTTCTGAAGCTTTCTTT	CASTPRQTRSEAFF
TRBV30	medium-sized	-	TRBJ1-2	TGTGCCTGTCCGTGGAGAGACTTGGGCTACACCTTC	CACPWRDLGYTF
TRBV4-3	many	TRBD1	TRBJ2-2	TGCGCCAGCAACCCTGAATGGGGGACAGGGAGGGATTGGACCGGGGAGCTGTTTTTT	CASNPEWGTGRDWTGELFF
TRBV5-1	many	TRBD2	TRBJ2-2	TGCGCCAGCAGCCAGGGAACGGGAGGGCTTACCGGGGAGCTGTTTTTT	CASSQGTGGLTGELFF
TRBV19	few	TRBD2	TRBJ2-7	TGTGCCAGTAGTCTCGGACTAGCGGGATCCTACGAGCAGTACTTC	CASSLGLAGSYEQYF
TRBV25-1	few	-	TRBJ1-2	TGTGCCAGCAGCGAACATGGGGGTTCGAATGGCTACACCTTC	CASSEHGGSNGYTF
TRBV5-6	-	TRBD1	TRBJ1-1	TGTGCCAGCAGCTTAGGAGGAGACAGGGAAGAGAGCACTGTAGCTTTCTTT	CASSLGGDREESTVAFF
TRBV30	-	TRBD1	TRBJ1-1	TGTGCCCGGAATGAGGGACAGGGGACTGAAGCTCTCTTT	CARNEGQGTEALF
TRBV19	many	TRBD2	TRBJ2-2	TGTGCCAGTAGTATAGGCGGGAGGGCCACCGGGGAGCTGTTTTTT	CASSIGGRATGELFF
TRBV6-5	medium-sized	TRBD2	TRBJ2-3	TGTGCCAGCAGTTACTTGGCGGGGGGGGTCACAGATACGCAGTATTTT	CASSYLAGGVTDTQYF
TRBV25-1	few	TRBD1	TRBJ1-5	TGTGCCAGCAGTGAGGGGACAGGGATTCATCAGCCCCAGCATTTT	CASSEGTGIHQPQHF
TRBV11-1	-	-	TRBJ2-5	TGTGCCAGCAGCACCACGACAGGCACTAAAGAGAACCAGTACTTC	CASSTTTGTKENQYF
TRBV18	-	TRBD1	TRBJ2-7	TGTGCCAGCTCACCAAGGACAGGTGAATACGAGCAGTACTTC	CASSPRTGEYEQYF
TRBV9	-	-	TRBJ2-7	TGTGCCAGCAGCCCAGCCGGGTCGGTGGCTTACGAGCAGTACTTC	CASSPAGSVAYEQYF
TRBV27	few	-	TRBJ2-7	TGTGCCAGCAGTTTATTTGACAGGTCCCACTACGAGCAGTACTTC	CASSLFDRSHYEQYF
TRBV5-1	-	TRBD2	TRBJ2-3	TGCGCCAGCAGCCTCGGACTAGCGACGAGCACAGATACGCGGTATTTT	CASSLGLATSTDTRYF
TRBV20-1	-	TRBD2	TRBJ2-1	TGCAGTGGTAGACGGCTAGCGGGGTACAATGAGCATTTCTTC	CSGRRLAGYNEHFF
TRBV12-3/TRBV12-4	once	-	TRBJ2-2	TGTGACAGTACTTACGTCCGGGGCACCGGGGACCTGTTTTTT	CDSTYVRGTGDLFF
TRBV20-1	-	-	TRBJ2-7	TGCAGTGCCCTACCGGGGTTCGCGGAGCAGTACTTC	CSALPGFAEQYF
TRBV10-2	few	-	TRBJ2-1	TGCCCCAGCACAGCGGCCCTGACCTACAATGAACAGTTCTTC	CPSTAALTYNEQFF
TRBV4-1	medium-sized	TRBD1	TRBJ1-2	TGCGCCAGCAGCCCTGACAGGGGAGGAGGCTACACCTTC	CASSPDRGGGYTF
TRBV28	medium-sized	-	TRBJ2-7	TGTGCCAGCAGTTGGGGGGCGGAGTACGAGCAGTACTTC	CASSWGAEYEQYF
TRBV5-1	-	TRBD2	TRBJ2-1	TGCGCCAGCAGGAGAGGACTAGCGGGAGTCAGGTACAATGAGCAGTTCTTC	CASRRGLAGVRYNEQFF
TRBV7-2	many	-	TRBJ2-6	TGTGCCAGCAGCTTTCACCTGGGAGGATCTGGGGCCAACGTCCTGACTTTC	CASSFHLGGSGANVLTF
TRBV9	many	-	TRBJ2-5	TGTGCCAGCAGCGTAGGAAGGCCTAGCGAGAGGTACCAAGAGACCCAGTACTTC	CASSVGRPSERYQETQYF
TRBV4-2	many	TRBD1	TRBJ1-2	TGTGCCAGCAGCCAAGATTGGGACAGCAAATCCAAGTGGGGCTACACCTTC	CASSQDWDSKSKWGYTF
TRBV27	many	TRBD1	TRBJ1-2	TGTGCCAGCAGTCCGCACAACCCGACAGGGAACTATGGCTACACCTTC	CASSPHNPTGNYGYTF
TRBV7-9	-	-	TRBJ2-1	TGCGCCAGCAGCCGGGACTCGGGTAATGAGCAGTTCTTC	CASSRDSGNEQFF
TRBV6-2/TRBV6-3	many	TRBD1	TRBJ1-2	TGTGCCAGCAGACGTGGGGCAGGGGGCTATGGCTACACCTTC	CASRRGAGGYGYTF
TRBV5-1	many	-	TRBJ2-7	TGCGCCAGCAGCCCCGTCGTCGGGAGCTCCTACGAGCAGTACTTC	CASSPVVGSSYEQYF